This T cell receptor (beta chain) was retrieved from a study of OX40 agonist ivuxolimab in advanced cancers. This CDR3 comprises 14 residues. V was pared by 4 bases and J by 6 bases, with 15 bases between. CDR1 is KGHSH and CDR2 is LQKENI in the germline V gene. Sequencing was performed with immunoSEQ multiplex PCR; in TCRdb, only in-frame clones are kept and a portion is missing. The sample records some 47,000 clones, approximately 85% being singletons. As regards this clone: Its antigen is as yet unknown.

General study findings and limits: At 0.1 to 3.0 mg/kg, clonal expansion of CD4+ and CD8+ blood T cells had occurred by week 6.

This chain joins TRBV18 and TRBJ1-2; TRBD1 might be the D (5 bases). The source material was CD4+ or CD8+ T cells sorted from blood, sampled in a trial of the OX40 agonist ivuxolimab. This receptor was identified in an adult with an advanced solid tumor such as melanoma, head and neck, liver or kidney cancer. In nucleotides, the CDR3 is TGTGCCAGCTCACAAAGGGACCCCAAGGATGGCTACACCTTC. Protein sequence: CASSQRDPKDGYTF.